One and the same sample provided the 19 T cell receptor beta chains below, sequenced in a study of cytomegalovirus exposure and HLA in healthy donors. PCR amplification relied on 60 Vbeta primers (plus 13 Jbeta primers). Here immunoSEQ multiplex PCR was the method, and the copy in TCRdb shows in-frame clones only, minus some. The sample lists around 170,000 clones; about three quarters were seen once. The sample was PBMCs. The receptors here all came from a woman aged 40-49 years in good health and CMV-seropositive.

This chain uses TRBV11-2 with TRBJ2-2, with 7 nucleotides matching TRBD1. Germline values: CDR1 SGHAT, CDR2 FQNNGV. This CDR3 has 17 residues. V shed 0 bases, J shed 1 base, and the junction held 5 bases outside the gene matches. CDR3 nucleotides: TGTGCCAGCAGCTTAGAGAGTGCAGGGGGGAACACCGGGGAGCTGTTTTTT. Translation gives CASSLESAGGNTGELFF.

V usage is TRBV30 and J usage is TRBJ1-6, with 9 nucleotides matching TRBD1. In germline, CDR1 is GTSNPN, CDR2 SVGIG (reference sequence). This CDR3 has 13 amino acids. Trimming removed 8 bases from V and 10 bases from J; junction bases left unmatched: 9. The CDR3 loop is CAANRGQQSPLHF. CDR3 nucleotides: TGTGCCGCAAACAGGGGGCAGCAATCACCCCTCCACTTT.

This clone was picked up a small number of times. The CDR3 bases are TGTGCCAGCAGCCTTACCCTTGGACTTGCCCTCCACTTT. Translation: CASSLTLGLALHF. The chain uses TRBV6-6 and TRBJ1-6; unclear D gene. The V gene's germline CDR1 is MNHNY and CDR2 SVGAGI (reference sequence). Trimming removed 6 bases from V and 14 bases from J, with 17 bases in between. This CDR3 is 13 amino acids long.

V is TRBV7-3 and J is TRBJ2-5, with D unclear. Deletions cut 0 bases from V and 3 bases from J, with 5 bases between. Germline V gene data show CDR1 as SGHTA and CDR2 as FQGTGA. This CDR3 has 13 residues. DNA of the CDR3: TGTGCCAGCAGCTTAACACCTAAAGAGACCCAGTACTTC. Protein: CASSLTPKETQYF.

The chain recombines TRBV4-1 with TRBJ1-5; D is unresolved. Germline V gene sequence: CDR1 MGHRA, CDR2 YSYEKL. There are 16 residues in the CDR3. V gave up 0 bases and J gave up 9 bases, with 18 bases separating them. The CDR3, as DNA: TGCGCCAGCAGCCAAGATGTGGGCAGCACCCGTGTGCCCCAGCATTTT. It specifies CASSQDVGSTRVPQHF.

The V gene is TRBV30, the J gene TRBJ2-3, with TRBD2 matching over 9 bases. The CDR3 length is 13 residues. Germline CDR1 GTSNPN, CDR2 SVGIG (reference sequence). After removal of 4 bases from V and 4 bases from J, the junction contained 3 bases not matched to a gene. CDR3 bases: TGTGCCTGGACGAGCGGGGGGCCAGATACGCAGTATTTT. Translation: CAWTSGGPDTQYF.

V is TRBV29-1 and J is TRBJ2-7, with D possibly TRBD2 on 5 matching bases. CDR1 SQVTM and CDR2 ANQGSEA come from the germline V gene. Trimming removed 6 bases from V and 6 bases from J, with 15 bases in between. This CDR3 contains 12 residues. CDR3 region: CSVSGLPGEQYF. CDR3 in DNA: TGCAGCGTGAGCGGACTCCCTGGCGAGCAGTACTTC.

The gene calls are TRBV28 and TRBJ1-3, with D unclear. The CDR3 covers 16 residues. Germline loops: CDR1 MDHEN, CDR2 SYDVKM. The V end lost 6 bases, the J end lost 0 bases, and 15 bases lay between the germline ends. CDR3 sequence: CASSPEPGFSGNTIYF. CDR3 in DNA: TGTGCCAGCAGCCCTGAACCGGGGTTCTCTGGAAACACCATATATTTT.

The V call is TRBV30, the J call TRBJ1-3; unclear D gene. The V and J ends lost 0 bases and 0 bases respectively, with 6 bases between them. Per the germline V gene, CDR1 is GTSNPN and CDR2 is SVGIG (reference sequence). The CDR3 is 14 amino acids. CDR3 sequence: CAWSVTSSGNTIYF. CDR3 nucleotide sequence: TGTGCCTGGAGTGTAACAAGCTCTGGAAACACCATATATTTT.

The chain couples TRBV7-2 to TRBJ2-7; 8 bases are a match to TRBD2. CDR1 SGHTA and CDR2 FQGNSA come from the germline V gene. Germline trimming cut 8 bases from V and 7 bases from J; bases unmatched to any gene: 16. The CDR3 runs 15 residues. CDR3 sequence: CASSPAGGTLREQYF. The CDR3 DNA follows: TGTGCCAGCTCCCCGGCGGGGGGCACCCTTCGAGAGCAGTACTTC.

The J gene is TRBJ1-2, the V gene TRBV6-4; no reliable D call. CDR1 MRHNA and CDR2 SNTAGT come from the germline V gene. The CDR3 length is 13 residues. V was pared by 4 bases and J by 6 bases, with 12 bases between. Written as DNA, the CDR3 is TGTGCCAGCAGTGTGGAGGCTGGGCATGGCTACACCTTC. Translation gives CASSVEAGHGYTF.

The V gene is TRBV6-5, the J gene TRBJ2-7, with D tentatively TRBD1 (6 bases). V lost 6 bases and J 6 bases, leaving 21 bases between the germline ends. This CDR3 is built from 15 residues. The germline V gene has CDR1 MNHEY and CDR2 SVGAGI. The CDR3 loop reads CASRENRVGLGEQYF. DNA for the CDR3: TGTGCCAGCAGGGAAAACAGGGTCGGATTGGGCGAGCAGTACTTC.

The V and J genes are TRBV4-2 and TRBJ2-7, with TRBD1 identical over 8 bases. Germline V gene data show CDR1 as LGHNA and CDR2 as YNFKEQ. V lost 4 bases and J lost 5; bases outside the gene matches: 7. CDR3 size: 14 residues. CDR3 region: CASSRDRGTDEQYF. For the CDR3, the DNA is TGTGCCAGCAGCCGCGACAGGGGAACTGACGAGCAGTACTTC.

The CDR3 DNA follows: TGTGCCAGCAGCCAACAGGCACTACAGGGGACTGGAAACACCATATATTTT. Amino acid sequence: CASSQQALQGTGNTIYF. The J gene is TRBJ1-3, the V gene TRBV4-2; the match to TRBD1 covers 7 bases. This CDR3 has 17 residues. Trimming cost V 2 bases and J 2 bases; bases outside gene matches: 9. The germline gives CDR1 LGHNA, CDR2 YNFKEQ.

The chain uses TRBV7-9 and TRBJ2-2, with 7 nucleotides matching TRBD1. The V and J ends lost 3 bases and 4 bases, in that order; junction bases with no gene match: 8. The V gene's germline CDR1 is SEHNR and CDR2 FQNEAQ (reference sequence). This CDR3 region has 16 residues. Here the CDR3 reads CASSFIVTGSTGELFF. Here the CDR3 DNA reads TGTGCCAGCAGCTTTATTGTGACAGGGTCCACCGGGGAGCTGTTTTTT.

This chain links TRBV14 with TRBJ2-7; 9 positions agree with TRBD2. V dropped 4 bases and J dropped 9; count of bases not matched to a gene: 10. CDR1 is SGHDN, CDR2 FVKESK, per germline. The CDR3 contains 14 residues. The CDR3 loop is CASSLSSGGRVQYF. The CDR3, as DNA: TGTGCCAGCAGCCTAAGTAGCGGGGGTCGCGTGCAGTACTTC. Based on the CDR3 plus reference TRBV14 and TRBJ2-7, the full variable domain is EAGVTQFPSHSVIEKGQTVTLRCDPISGHDNLYWYRRVMGKEIKFLLHFVKESKQDESGMPNNRFLAERTGGTYSTLKVQPAELEDSGVYFCASSLSSGGRVQYFGPGTRLTVT.

The genes are TRBV11-2 and TRBJ1-5, with TRBD1 matching 7 bases. Germline trimming cut 5 bases from V and 3 bases from J; bases unmatched to any gene: 7. The CDR3 is 15 residues long. Per the germline V gene, CDR1 is SGHAT and CDR2 is FQNNGV. The CDR3 loop is CASSTGTAPNQPQHF. The CDR3 DNA reads as TGTGCCAGCAGCACCGGGACAGCCCCCAATCAGCCCCAGCATTTT. Full variable domain (missing parts from reference TRBV11-2 and TRBJ1-5): EAGVAQSPRYKIIEKRQSVAFWCNPISGHATLYWYQQILGQGPKLLIQFQNNGVVDDSQLPKDRFSAERLKGVDSTLKIQPAKLEDSAVYLCASSTGTAPNQPQHFGDGTRLSIL.

The chain links TRBV19 to TRBJ1-2, with 8 positions matching TRBD1. The CDR3 extends over 13 amino acids. The ends lost 3 bases at V and 6 bases at J; junction bases unmatched: 3. Germline-derived CDR1 and CDR2 are LNHDA and SQIVND (reference sequence). In DNA form, the CDR3 reads TGTGCCAGTAGTATGGGACAGGACGATGGCTACACCTTC. Translating it yields CASSMGQDDGYTF.

This clone was seen a handful of times. This chain connects TRBV19 to TRBJ2-1; 9 bases are a match to TRBD2. Looked up from germline, CDR1 is LNHDA and CDR2 is SQIVND (reference sequence). The CDR3 is 16 amino acids. Trimming at V came to 3 bases and at J to 2 bases, leaving 5 bases not matched to a gene. CDR3: CASSITAGGPYNEQFF. In DNA, the CDR3 is TGTGCCAGTAGTATCACAGCGGGGGGCCCCTACAATGAGCAGTTCTTC.